The entry below describes one TCR beta chain. The sample comes from a study of blood T cell repertoires in COVID-19. Looking at the study overall: Acute-phase and convalescent COVID-19 samples originated in the United States, Italy and Spain. Sources were T cells, B-cell-depleted T cells, or PBMCs; the material itself was cDNA or gDNA.

TCRdb's table, derived via immunoSEQ multiplex PCR, lists solely in-frame clones and lacks some. The table records more than 70,000 clones, roughly 90% of them present only once. The receptor was isolated from a human donor in a cohort sampled during active COVID-19. The sequencing input was peripheral blood.

CDR3 in amino acids: CAWSRGRGPFGANVLTF. CDR3 nucleotide sequence: TGTGCCTGGAGTCGGGGGAGGGGTCCCTTTGGGGCCAACGTCCTGACTTTC. V and J are TRBV30 and TRBJ2-6; 7 nucleotides align to TRBD2. The CDR3 spans 17 residues. V shed 2 bases, J shed 3 bases, and the junction held 10 bases outside the gene matches. CDR1 is GTSNPN and CDR2 is SVGIG in the germline V gene (reference sequence).